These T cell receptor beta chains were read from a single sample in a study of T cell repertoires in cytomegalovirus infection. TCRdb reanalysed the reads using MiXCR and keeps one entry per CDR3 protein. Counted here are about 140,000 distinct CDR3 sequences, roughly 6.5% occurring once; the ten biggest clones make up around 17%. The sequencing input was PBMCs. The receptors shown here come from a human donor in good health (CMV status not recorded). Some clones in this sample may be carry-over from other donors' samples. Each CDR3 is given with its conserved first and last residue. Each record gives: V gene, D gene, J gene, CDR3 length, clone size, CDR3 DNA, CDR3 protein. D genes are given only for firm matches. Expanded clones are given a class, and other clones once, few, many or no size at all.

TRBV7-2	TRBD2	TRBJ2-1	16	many	TGTGCCAGCAGCTTAGCAGGCGGGGGGCCCTACAATGAGCAGTTCTTC	CASSLAGGGPYNEQFF
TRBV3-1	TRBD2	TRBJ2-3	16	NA	TGTGCCAGCAGCCAAGATCTAGCGGGGAATACAGATACGCAGTATTTT	CASSQDLAGNTDTQYF
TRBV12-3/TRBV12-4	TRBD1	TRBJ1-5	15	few	TGTGCCAGCAGTTTATACAGGGGTAGCGATCAGCCCCAGCATTTT	CASSLYRGSDQPQHF
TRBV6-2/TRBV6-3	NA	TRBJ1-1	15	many	TGTGCCAGCAGTCGGGACGGACATTTGAACACTGAAGCTTTCTTT	CASSRDGHLNTEAFF
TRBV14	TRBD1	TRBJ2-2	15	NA	TGTGCCAGCAGCCCGGGACAGGGCTTTCCCGGGGAGCTGTTTTTT	CASSPGQGFPGELFF
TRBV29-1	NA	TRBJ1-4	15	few	TGCAGCGCCGCGGAGGGGAGGGGCGGAAATGAAAAACTGTTTTTT	CSAAEGRGGNEKLFF
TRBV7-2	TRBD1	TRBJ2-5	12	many	TGTGCCAGCAGCTTAGACCAGGGGGCCCAGTACTTC	CASSLDQGAQYF
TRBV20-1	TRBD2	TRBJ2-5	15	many	TGCAGTGCTAGAGATGCGGGGGGCCCTCAAGAGACCCAGTACTTC	CSARDAGGPQETQYF
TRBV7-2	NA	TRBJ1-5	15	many	TGTGCCAGCAGCTTAGCCACAGCTAGCAATCAGCCCCAGCATTTT	CASSLATASNQPQHF
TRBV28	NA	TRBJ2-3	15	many	TGTGCCAGCAGTCTCACGCAGGGTGGGCCAGATACGCAGTATTTT	CASSLTQGGPDTQYF
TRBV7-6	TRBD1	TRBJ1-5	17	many	TGTGCCAGCAGCTTAGGACAGGGCCAAGGTAGCAATCAGCCCCAGCATTTT	CASSLGQGQGSNQPQHF
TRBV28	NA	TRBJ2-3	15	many	TGTGCCAGCAGGGGGGGAGGACAGGGCACAGATACGCAGTATTTT	CASRGGGQGTDTQYF
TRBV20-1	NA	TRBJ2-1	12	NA	TGCAGTGCTAGAGGACAGATCAATGAGCAGTTCTTC	CSARGQINEQFF
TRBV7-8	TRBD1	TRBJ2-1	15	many	TGTGCCAGCAGCTTAGGGGGACAGGGGGCAGGGGAGCAGTTCTTC	CASSLGGQGAGEQFF
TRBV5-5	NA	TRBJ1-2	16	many	TGTGCCAGCAGCTTGGGAGCGACAGAGGGCACCTATGGCTACACCTTC	CASSLGATEGTYGYTF
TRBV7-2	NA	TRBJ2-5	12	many	TGTGCCACCTATCTGACCACAGAGACCCAGTACTTC	CATYLTTETQYF
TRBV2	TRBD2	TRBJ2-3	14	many	TGTGCCAGCAGTGAATCGGGGGGAGCAGATACGCAGTATTTT	CASSESGGADTQYF
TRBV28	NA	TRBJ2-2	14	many	TGTGCCAGCAGTGGGCTACGGAACACCGGGGAGCTGTTTTTT	CASSGLRNTGELFF
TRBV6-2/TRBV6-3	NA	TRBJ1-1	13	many	TGTGCCAGCAGTACGCAGGTTTGGACTGAAGCTTTCTTT	CASSTQVWTEAFF